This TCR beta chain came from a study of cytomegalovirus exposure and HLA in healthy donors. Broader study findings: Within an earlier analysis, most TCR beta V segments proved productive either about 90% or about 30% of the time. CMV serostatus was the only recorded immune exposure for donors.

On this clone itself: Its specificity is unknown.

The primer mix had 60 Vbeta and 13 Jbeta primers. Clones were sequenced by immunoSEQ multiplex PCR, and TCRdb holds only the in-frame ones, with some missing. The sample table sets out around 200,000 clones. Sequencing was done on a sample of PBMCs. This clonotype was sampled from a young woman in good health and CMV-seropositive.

CDR3 DNA: TGTGCCATCGCTTCTGGAGCTCCTGGTACGCAGTATTTT. Translated, it gives CAIASGAPGTQYF. This chain joins TRBV10-3 and TRBJ2-3; the D is unclear. CDR1 and CDR2 (germline): ENHRY, SYGVKD. The CDR3 covers 13 residues. Trimming removed 8 bases from V and 8 bases from J, with 17 bases in between.